A selection of T cell receptor beta chains follows, all from one sample in a study of blood T cell repertoires in COVID-19. Produced via immunoSEQ multiplex PCR; TCRdb's table is partial and in-frame only. This table has about 310,000 clones, approximately 83% appearing once. Sequenced input: PBMCs or T cells enriched from blood (not recorded which). The source of these receptors is a man aged 30-40 years who had recovered from COVID-19. CDR3s include the opening cysteine and the closing phenylalanine or tryptophan. D genes are given only for firm matches. Not every row has a clone size; where given, it reads once, few, many or a size class.

clone size: -
CDR3 length: 14
D gene: -
J gene: TRBJ2-1
V gene: TRBV4-1
CDR3 protein: CASSQWGGRDEQFF
CDR3 DNA: TGCGCCAGCAGCCAGTGGGGGGGGCGTGATGAGCAGTTCTTC

clone size: -
CDR3 length: 19
D gene: -
J gene: TRBJ2-3
V gene: TRBV4-3
CDR3 protein: CASSQERRGIRPSMDTQYF
CDR3 DNA: TGCGCCAGCAGCCAAGAAAGAAGGGGGATCCGGCCTTCCATGGATACGCAGTATTTT

clone size: -
CDR3 length: 13
D gene: TRBD1
J gene: TRBJ1-3
V gene: TRBV5-6
CDR3 protein: CASSLRQGGTIYF
CDR3 DNA: TGTGCCAGCAGCTTGAGACAGGGGGGCACCATATATTTT

clone size: -
CDR3 length: 14
D gene: -
J gene: TRBJ1-1
V gene: TRBV5-1
CDR3 protein: CASSLGATLTEAFF
CDR3 DNA: TGCGCCAGCAGCTTGGGGGCGACCCTCACTGAAGCTTTCTTT

clone size: few
CDR3 length: 15
D gene: TRBD1
J gene: TRBJ2-2
V gene: TRBV5-1
CDR3 protein: CASSFLTGDTGELFF
CDR3 DNA: TGCGCCAGCAGCTTCCTAACAGGGGACACCGGGGAGCTGTTTTTT

clone size: -
CDR3 length: 13
D gene: -
J gene: TRBJ2-5
V gene: TRBV6-5
CDR3 protein: CASSSQGRETQYF
CDR3 DNA: TGTGCCAGCAGTTCGCAGGGGCGTGAGACCCAGTACTTC

clone size: -
CDR3 length: 15
D gene: -
J gene: TRBJ1-1
V gene: TRBV7-2
CDR3 protein: CASSLVPGGSTEAFF
CDR3 DNA: TGTGCCAGCAGCTTAGTCCCGGGAGGTAGCACTGAAGCTTTCTTT

clone size: -
CDR3 length: 17
D gene: TRBD2
J gene: TRBJ2-3
V gene: TRBV29-1
CDR3 protein: CSVGGLMTSGGTDTQYF
CDR3 DNA: TGCAGCGTTGGCGGCCTAATGACTAGCGGGGGCACAGATACGCAGTATTTT

clone size: -
CDR3 length: 16
D gene: TRBD1
J gene: TRBJ1-2
V gene: TRBV3-1/TRBV3-2
CDR3 protein: CASSQGNRGRLGGYTF
CDR3 DNA: TGTGCCAGCAGCCAAGGAAACAGGGGGCGCCTTGGTGGCTACACCTTC

clone size: -
CDR3 length: 13
D gene: -
J gene: TRBJ2-3
V gene: TRBV6-1
CDR3 protein: CASSESYTDTQYF
CDR3 DNA: TGTGCCAGCAGTGAATCGTACACAGATACGCAGTATTTT

clone size: -
CDR3 length: 12
D gene: TRBD1
J gene: TRBJ1-2
V gene: TRBV4-3
CDR3 protein: CASSQGTGGYTF
CDR3 DNA: TGCGCCAGCAGCCAAGGGACAGGCGGCTACACCTTC

clone size: -
CDR3 length: 13
D gene: -
J gene: TRBJ1-2
V gene: TRBV9
CDR3 protein: CASSVEGSTGYTF
CDR3 DNA: TGTGCCAGCAGCGTCGAGGGTTCAACTGGCTACACCTTC

clone size: -
CDR3 length: 14
D gene: -
J gene: TRBJ2-2
V gene: TRBV11-3
CDR3 protein: CASSPHRNTGELFF
CDR3 DNA: TGTGCCAGCAGCCCACACCGAAACACCGGGGAGCTGTTTTTT

clone size: -
CDR3 length: 14
D gene: TRBD1
J gene: TRBJ2-7
V gene: TRBV9
CDR3 protein: CASSPGQVSYEQYF
CDR3 DNA: TGTGCCAGCAGCCCGGGACAGGTTAGCTACGAGCAGTACTTC

clone size: -
CDR3 length: 15
D gene: TRBD1
J gene: TRBJ1-1
V gene: TRBV6-5
CDR3 protein: CASRDRGSFGTEAFF
CDR3 DNA: TGTGCCAGTCGGGACAGGGGTTCTTTTGGCACTGAAGCTTTCTTT

clone size: -
CDR3 length: 15
D gene: TRBD1
J gene: TRBJ1-1
V gene: TRBV30
CDR3 protein: CAWSVGDRGQTEAFF
CDR3 DNA: TGTGCCTGGAGTGTTGGGGACAGGGGTCAGACTGAAGCTTTCTTT

clone size: -
CDR3 length: 13
D gene: -
J gene: TRBJ2-3
V gene: TRBV3-1/TRBV3-2
CDR3 protein: CASSQGNEHTQYF
CDR3 DNA: TGTGCCAGCAGCCAAGGCAACGAGCATACGCAGTATTTT

clone size: -
CDR3 length: 18
D gene: TRBD1
J gene: TRBJ1-4
V gene: TRBV6-6
CDR3 protein: CASSPFTGGRVKGEKLFF
CDR3 DNA: TGTGCCAGCAGTCCTTTCACAGGGGGCAGGGTAAAGGGTGAAAAACTGTTTTTT

clone size: -
CDR3 length: 18
D gene: -
J gene: TRBJ1-6
V gene: TRBV27
CDR3 protein: CASNPPARASSYNSPLHF
CDR3 DNA: TGTGCCAGCAACCCGCCCGCAAGAGCGAGCTCCTATAATTCACCCCTCCACTTT

clone size: -
CDR3 length: 16
D gene: -
J gene: TRBJ2-1
V gene: TRBV11-3
CDR3 protein: CASSLVPQGDYNEQFF
CDR3 DNA: TGTGCCAGCAGCTTAGTACCGCAGGGCGATTACAATGAGCAGTTCTTC

clone size: -
CDR3 length: 14
D gene: TRBD2
J gene: TRBJ2-3
V gene: TRBV7-3
CDR3 protein: CASSFGLAADTQYF
CDR3 DNA: TGTGCCAGCAGCTTCGGACTAGCCGCAGATACGCAGTATTTT

clone size: -
CDR3 length: 15
D gene: TRBD1
J gene: TRBJ1-3
V gene: TRBV24-1
CDR3 protein: CATSPGQGPGNTIYF
CDR3 DNA: TGTGCCACCAGCCCGGGACAGGGGCCTGGAAACACCATATATTTT

clone size: -
CDR3 length: 18
D gene: TRBD2
J gene: TRBJ2-7
V gene: TRBV4-3
CDR3 protein: CASSQWASGGLTSYEQYF
CDR3 DNA: TGCGCCAGCAGCCAATGGGCTAGCGGGGGACTTACCTCCTACGAGCAGTACTTC

clone size: -
CDR3 length: 13
D gene: -
J gene: TRBJ2-2
V gene: TRBV12-3/TRBV12-4
CDR3 protein: CASTRTGTGELFF
CDR3 DNA: TGTGCCAGCACACGGACGGGAACCGGGGAGCTGTTTTTT

clone size: -
CDR3 length: 15
D gene: -
J gene: TRBJ2-2
V gene: TRBV11-2
CDR3 protein: CASSLVGKLDGELFF
CDR3 DNA: TGTGCCAGCAGCTTAGTTGGGAAACTAGACGGGGAGCTGTTTTTT

clone size: -
CDR3 length: 11
D gene: -
J gene: TRBJ1-1
V gene: TRBV25-1
CDR3 protein: CAAERGTEAFF
CDR3 DNA: TGTGCTGCGGAGAGGGGGACTGAAGCTTTCTTT

clone size: -
CDR3 length: 13
D gene: -
J gene: TRBJ2-1
V gene: TRBV7-9
CDR3 protein: CASSLGQVNEQFF
CDR3 DNA: TGTGCCAGCAGCTTAGGACAGGTCAATGAGCAGTTCTTC

clone size: -
CDR3 length: 15
D gene: TRBD1
J gene: TRBJ2-5
V gene: TRBV11-2
CDR3 protein: CASSSMRGRSETQYF
CDR3 DNA: TGTGCCAGCAGCTCGATGAGGGGGCGGTCCGAGACCCAGTACTTC

clone size: -
CDR3 length: 14
D gene: -
J gene: TRBJ1-4
V gene: TRBV2
CDR3 protein: CASSFSRGNEKLFF
CDR3 DNA: TGTGCCAGCAGCTTTTCCAGGGGTAATGAAAAACTGTTTTTT

clone size: -
CDR3 length: 13
D gene: TRBD1
J gene: TRBJ1-1
V gene: TRBV7-9
CDR3 protein: CASGQTGGTEAFF
CDR3 DNA: TGTGCCAGCGGACAGACAGGGGGAACTGAAGCTTTCTTT

clone size: -
CDR3 length: 14
D gene: -
J gene: TRBJ2-2
V gene: TRBV5-1
CDR3 protein: CASSSGVGTGELFF
CDR3 DNA: TGCGCCAGCAGCTCCGGGGTTGGCACCGGGGAGCTGTTTTTT

clone size: -
CDR3 length: 17
D gene: TRBD2
J gene: TRBJ2-7
V gene: TRBV9
CDR3 protein: CASSVEVSGTISYEQYF
CDR3 DNA: TGTGCCAGCAGCGTAGAAGTTAGCGGGACTATCTCCTACGAGCAGTACTTC

clone size: -
CDR3 length: 13
D gene: TRBD2
J gene: TRBJ2-1
V gene: TRBV19
CDR3 protein: CASSIGLAPPLFF
CDR3 DNA: TGTGCCAGTAGTATCGGACTAGCACCCCCTCTGTTCTTC

clone size: few
CDR3 length: 15
D gene: TRBD1
J gene: TRBJ1-5
V gene: TRBV5-8
CDR3 protein: CASSLQGFSNQPQHF
CDR3 DNA: TGTGCCAGCAGTCTACAGGGGTTTAGCAATCAGCCCCAGCATTTT